A selection of T cell receptor beta chains follows, all from one sample in a study of cytomegalovirus exposure and HLA in healthy donors. Measured with immunoSEQ multiplex PCR; TCRdb has only the in-frame clones, and not every one. This repertoire shows under 250,000 clones, 75% to 90% found once; its top ten account for roughly 5.5%. Sample: PBMCs. The receptors here all came from a woman younger than 35 in good health and CMV-seronegative. CDR3s leave out the opening cysteine and the closing phenylalanine or tryptophan.

J | V | CDR3
TRBJ1-6 | TRBV10-3 | AISQDRVGSPLH
TRBJ1-1 | TRBV30 | ATKGGLIPNTEAF
TRBJ2-5 | TRBV7-7 | ASSRGPTQETQY
TRBJ2-3 | TRBV2 | ADGLEVGTQY
TRBJ1-1 | TRBV29-1 | SGRSGLAGSRSEAF
TRBJ2-2 | TRBV9 | ASSVRGVTGTGELF
TRBJ2-4 | TRBV7-2 | ASSFAGKNIQY
TRBJ2-1 | TRBV29-1 | SGRLSGVYNEQF
TRBJ2-7 | TRBV28 | ASKSGASGSANEQY
TRBJ2-2 | TRBV2 | ASSDGTGGSGELF
TRBJ1-2 | TRBV7-3 | ASSLREGDGYT
TRBJ2-3 | TRBV29-1 | SGGADTQY
TRBJ1-5 | TRBV28 | ASIQGLSNQPQH
TRBJ2-6 | TRBV9 | ASSQGGYGANVLT
TRBJ1-5 | TRBV30 | AWGVGGTQPQH
TRBJ2-1 | TRBV4-2 | ASSPRGSGGYNEQF
TRBJ2-3 | TRBV4-2 | ASSQETEFTDTQY
TRBJ1-2 | TRBV7-9 | ASSAVYGYT
TRBJ2-3 | TRBV19 | ASMKSSEDTQY
TRBJ2-7 | TRBV28 | ASSLAGGAYEQY
TRBJ1-5 | TRBV2 | ASSTGQGRGQPQH
TRBJ2-2 | TRBV6-1 | ASRWGRRNTGELF
TRBJ2-5 | TRBV30 | AWSRRGGGETQY
TRBJ2-7 | TRBV5-1 | ASSSWQGAVDEQY
TRBJ1-2 | TRBV5-3 | ARSSLGQSSYGYT
TRBJ2-2 | TRBV7-2 | ASSPQGAYTGELF
TRBJ1-4 | TRBV2 | ASGTDYEKLF
TRBJ1-5 | TRBV2 | ASRVGTGGGNQPQH
TRBJ2-7 | TRBV7-9 | ASSGTDEQY
TRBJ2-7 | TRBV6-5 | ASSPTGNYEQY
TRBJ2-7 | TRBV6-5 | ASSYSEGMHEQY
TRBJ2-3 | TRBV5-1 | ASSLSRVVTDTQY
TRBJ1-5 | TRBV7-9 | ASSLSGGQPQH
TRBJ2-7 | TRBV28 | ASSFLRDGYEQY
TRBJ1-2 | TRBV2 | ASNRDRRAGYT
TRBJ1-1 | TRBV18 | ASSPGEENTEAF
TRBJ1-1 | TRBV13 | ASSDATGWNTEAF
TRBJ2-7 | TRBV27 | ASSFRQGLKEQY
TRBJ1-6 | TRBV6-6 | ASSDYNSPLH
TRBJ2-1 | TRBV18 | ASSSFGNEQF
TRBJ1-2 | TRBV5-1 | ASSGARAYGYT
TRBJ2-3 | TRBV13 | ASSKRGITDTQY
TRBJ2-7 | TRBV11-2 | ASSSDRGFEQY
TRBJ2-3 | TRBV6-1 | ASSEHRGLSTDTQY
TRBJ2-5 | TRBV2 | ASDIDRGSETQY
TRBJ2-2 | TRBV6-1 | GTDPFNTGELF
TRBJ1-1 | TRBV5-1 | ASSPGQGLNTEAF
TRBJ1-5 | TRBV28 | ASSLGQGWTQPQH
TRBJ2-5 | TRBV27 | ASSFVRGGANETQY
TRBJ2-2 | TRBV4-2 | ASSQGLNTGELF